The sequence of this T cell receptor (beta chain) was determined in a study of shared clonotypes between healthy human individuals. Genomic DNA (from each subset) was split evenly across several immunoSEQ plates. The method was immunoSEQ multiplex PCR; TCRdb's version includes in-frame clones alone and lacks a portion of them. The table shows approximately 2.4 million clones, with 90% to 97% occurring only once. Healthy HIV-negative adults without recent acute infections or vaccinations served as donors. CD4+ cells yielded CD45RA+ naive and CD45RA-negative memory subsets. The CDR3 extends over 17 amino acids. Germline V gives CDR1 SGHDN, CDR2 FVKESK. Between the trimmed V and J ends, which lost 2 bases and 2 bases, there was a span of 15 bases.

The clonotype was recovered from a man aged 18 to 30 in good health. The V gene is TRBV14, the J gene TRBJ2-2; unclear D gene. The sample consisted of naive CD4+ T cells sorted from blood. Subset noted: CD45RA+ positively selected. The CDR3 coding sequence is TGTGCCAGCAGCCAAAAGGCGAATAGCTTAAACACCGGGGAGCTGTTTTTT. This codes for CASSQKANSLNTGELFF. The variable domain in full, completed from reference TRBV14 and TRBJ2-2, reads EAGVTQFPSHSVIEKGQTVTLRCDPISGHDNLYWYRRVMGKEIKFLLHFVKESKQDESGMPNNRFLAERTGGTYSTLKVQPAELEDSGVYFCASSQKANSLNTGELFFGEGSRLTVL.